A single sample is the source of the 18 T cell receptor beta chains below, sequenced in a study of blood T cell repertoires in COVID-19. Assay used: immunoSEQ multiplex PCR; TCRdb lists only in-frame clones, some missing. The data contain some 100,000 clones, under 80% of them singletons. Sequencing was carried out using peripheral blood. These receptors were taken from a man in his 70s with COVID-19, enrolled during active disease.

This clone was observed once. This chain connects TRBV29-1 to TRBJ2-5, with 9 bases identical to TRBD2. The length of the CDR3 is 12 residues. With V trimmed by 4 bases and J by 5 bases, 2 bases remained unmatched. Germline values: CDR1 SQVTM, CDR2 ANQGSEA. The CDR3 protein is CSVASGTETQYF. For the CDR3, the DNA is TGCAGCGTTGCTAGCGGGACTGAGACCCAGTACTTC.

This rearrangement joins TRBV11-3 to TRBJ2-2; 7 bases match TRBD1. CDR3 length: 15 residues. From germline, CDR1 is SGHNT and CDR2 YENEEA. With V trimmed by 4 bases and J by 3 bases, 5 bases remained unmatched. The CDR3 region is CASSSRTGDTGELFF. The CDR3 DNA reads as TGTGCCAGCAGCTCACGGACAGGAGACACCGGGGAGCTGTTTTTT. Based on the CDR3 plus reference TRBV11-3 and TRBJ2-2, the full variable domain is EAGVVQSPRYKIIEKKQPVAFWCNPISGHNTLYWYLQNLGQGPELLIRYENEEAVDDSQLPKDRFSAERLKGVDSTLKIQPAELGDSAVYLCASSSRTGDTGELFFGEGSRLTVL.

The CDR3 loop is CASSLGQGLYTEAFF. The DNA for the CDR3 is TGTGCCAGCAGTTTGGGTCAGGGGTTGTACACTGAAGCTTTCTTT. The rearrangement links TRBV27 to TRBJ1-1; a possible D gene is TRBD1 (6 bases). The CDR3 length is 15 residues. V was cut by 3 bases and J by 3 bases, with 14 bases left in between. CDR1 MNHEY and CDR2 SMNVEV come from the germline V gene (reference sequence).

V usage is TRBV9 and J usage is TRBJ2-5; D may be TRBD2 (6 bases). The V gene's germline CDR1 is SGDLS and CDR2 YYNGEE. V shed 0 bases and J shed 5 bases, with 14 bases lying between them. This CDR3 region has 15 residues. DNA of the CDR3: TGTGCCAGCAGCGTAGTAGGAGGGCGTCGTGAGACCCAGTACTTC. Translation: CASSVVGGRRETQYF. Using reference TRBV9 and TRBJ2-5 for the parts outside the CDR3, the full variable domain is DSGVTQTPKHLITATGQRVTLRCSPRSGDLSVYWYQQSLDQGLQFLIQYYNGEERAKGNILERFSAQQFPDLHSELNLSSLELGDSALYFCASSVVGGRRETQYFGPGTRLLVL.

V gene TRBV4-2 combines with J gene TRBJ2-7, with 7 nucleotides matching TRBD2. CDR3 length: 16 amino acids. Germline CDR1 LGHNA, CDR2 YNFKEQ. The trim removed 4 bases at V and 9 bases at J, leaving 18 bases unmatched. The CDR3 here is CASSPLAGGTLLGQYF. The CDR3 DNA reads as TGTGCCAGCAGCCCGTTAGCGGGCGGCACCCTCTTGGGGCAGTACTTC.

The V gene is TRBV10-1, the J gene TRBJ2-1, with D perhaps TRBD2 (5 bases). The germline V gene has CDR1 WNHNN and CDR2 SYGVQD (reference sequence). CDR3 length: 14 residues. V gave up 6 bases and J gave up 6 bases, with 15 bases separating them. In DNA form, the CDR3 reads TGCGCCAGCAGCCGAGAAGGACTTCTCAATGAGCAGTTCTTC. Its protein product is CASSREGLLNEQFF.

The chain uses TRBV11-3 and TRBJ2-5; 7 bases line up with TRBD1. After removal of 4 bases from V and 3 bases from J, the junction contained 2 bases not matched to a gene. Germline V gives CDR1 SGHNT, CDR2 YENEEA. CDR3 length equals 13 residues. The CDR3 spells CASSYGTEETQYF. In nucleotides, the CDR3 is TGTGCCAGCAGCTACGGGACAGAAGAGACCCAGTACTTC.

The J gene is TRBJ2-3, the V gene TRBV29-1; a possible D gene is TRBD1 (5 bases). This CDR3 is 13 amino acids long. Trimming removed 4 bases at V and 2 bases at J, with 10 bases between. Germline CDR1 SQVTM, CDR2 ANQGSEA. The CDR3 DNA reads TGCAGCGTTGGGGGCCGTAACACAGATACGCAGTATTTT. Translated, it gives CSVGGRNTDTQYF.

This rearrangement joins TRBV4-1 to TRBJ2-1; 7 nucleotides line up with TRBD2. This CDR3 contains 16 residues. The J segment lost 1 base and the V segment lost 5 bases, leaving 8 bases of the junction unmatched. CDR1 is MGHRA and CDR2 is YSYEKL in the germline V gene. The CDR3 loop is CASSARTRGSYNEQFF. The CDR3 DNA follows: TGCGCCAGCAGCGCACGGACTAGGGGTTCCTACAATGAGCAGTTCTTC.

J is TRBJ2-7 and V is TRBV7-3; 10 bases match TRBD1. The CDR3 covers 13 residues. After removal of 5 bases from V and 4 bases from J, the junction contained 2 bases not matched to a gene. Germline V lookup: CDR1 SGHTA, CDR2 FQGTGA. The DNA of the CDR3 is TGTGCCAGCAGCCGGGACAGGGGTTACGAGCAGTACTTC. Protein sequence: CASSRDRGYEQYF. The full variable domain, in which reference TRBV7-3 and TRBJ2-7 provide the parts outside the CDR3, is GAGVSQTPSNKVTEKGKYVELRCDPISGHTALYWYRQSLGQGPEFLIYFQGTGAADDSGLPNDRFFAVRPEGSVSTLKIQRTERGDSAVYLCASSRDRGYEQYFGPGTRLTVT.

This clone showed up just a few times. CDR3 loop: CASSPRGQNNEKLFF. CDR3 bases: TGTGCCAGCAGTCCACGCGGACAGAATAATGAAAAACTGTTTTTT. The gene calls are TRBV27 and TRBJ1-4; D may be TRBD1 (6 bases). Germline CDR1 and CDR2: MNHEY and SMNVEV (reference sequence). There are 15 residues in the CDR3. Trimming took 5 bases from V and 4 from J, leaving 14 bases between them.

This chain connects TRBV7-2 to TRBJ1-5, with TRBD1 matching 9 bases. The V gene's germline CDR1 is SGHTA and CDR2 FQGNSA. Unmatched junction bases numbered 3, after V lost 3 bases and J lost 6 bases. This CDR3 is 14 amino acids long. CDR3 DNA sequence: TGTGCCAGCAGCTTTGGGACAGGGCCTCAGCCCCAGCATTTT. It yields the protein CASSFGTGPQPQHF.

The chain combines TRBV25-1 with TRBJ1-6, with 10 bases lining up with TRBD1. J lost 8 bases, V lost 2 bases, and 3 bases had no gene match. This CDR3 region has 15 residues. Germline V gives CDR1 MGHDK, CDR2 SYGVNS. The CDR3, as DNA: TGTGCCAGCAGTGAAGGGGGGACAGGGGATTCACCCCTCCACTTT. This sequence encodes CASSEGGTGDSPLHF.

This clone was observed a handful of times. The V gene is TRBV6-5, the J gene TRBJ2-5, with no clear D. Trimming cost V 0 bases and J 4 bases, with 9 bases left between them. The CDR3 runs 14 residues. CDR1 is MNHEY and CDR2 is SVGAGI in the germline V gene. The CDR3 protein is CASSYSAGPETQYF. CDR3 in DNA: TGTGCCAGCAGTTACTCCGCAGGTCCAGAGACCCAGTACTTC.

This CDR3 is CAISEFPLREGGDTQYF. The CDR3 coding sequence is TGTGCCATCAGTGAGTTCCCTTTGCGGGAGGGTGGAGATACGCAGTATTTT. The chain recombines TRBV10-3 with TRBJ2-3, with 9 bases matching TRBD2. Looked up from germline, CDR1 is ENHRY and CDR2 is SYGVKD. The trim removed 1 base at V and 5 bases at J, leaving 10 bases unmatched. CDR3 length: 17 residues.

This clone was seen a few times. The V gene is TRBV27, the J gene TRBJ1-5; 7 bases are shared with TRBD1. CDR1 MNHEY and CDR2 SMNVEV come from the germline V gene (reference sequence). The CDR3 has 17 amino acids. V was pared by 3 bases and J by 0 bases, with 8 bases of the junction left unmatched. This chain's CDR3 is CASSFRWGTASNQPQHF. CDR3 nucleotides: TGTGCCAGCAGTTTCCGCTGGGGGACAGCTAGCAATCAGCCCCAGCATTTT.

The chain carries TRBV9 and TRBJ2-2; D gene ambiguous. V was trimmed by 0 bases and J by 2 bases, leaving 11 bases between them. Germline CDR1 reads SGDLS; CDR2 reads YYNGEE. The CDR3 sequence is 16 residues long. CDR3 loop: CASSVGWQFNTGELFF. CDR3 bases: TGTGCCAGCAGCGTAGGTTGGCAGTTTAACACCGGGGAGCTGTTTTTT.

The CDR3 DNA is TGTGCCAGCAGTGAAATACTATTCCCCTACTATGGCTACACCTTC. This translates into CASSEILFPYYGYTF. This chain uses TRBV2 with TRBJ1-2; D unresolved. Trimming cost V 2 bases and J 3 bases, with 13 bases left between them. CDR3 length: 15 residues. Germline CDR1 and CDR2: SNHLY and FYNNEI.